The rows below give T cell receptor beta chains drawn from one sample of a study of cytomegalovirus exposure and HLA in healthy donors. Some clones are missing from TCRdb's copy, which holds only in-frame ones; the method was immunoSEQ multiplex PCR. The data show 150,000 or so clones, roughly four fifths seen once. The sequenced sample was PBMCs. All receptors derive from a female donor in good health and CMV-seronegative. The CDR3 runs from the conserved cysteine through the conserved F or W.

CDR3 protein	V gene	J gene
CASRWTGNYGYTF	TRBV19	TRBJ1-2
CASSPTSGRPNEQFF	TRBV5-1	TRBJ2-1
CASSPLGRRGIGAFF	TRBV7-9	TRBJ1-1
CASSPSASGGSVGELFF	TRBV18	TRBJ2-2
CASSSRNQGEQFF	TRBV7-3	TRBJ2-1
CASSSRPGGAYEQYF	TRBV7-8	TRBJ2-7
CASSIPEDRADYGYTF	TRBV19	TRBJ1-2
CASSITKSSGANVLTF	TRBV11-2	TRBJ2-6
CASSLGPGTNTEAFF	TRBV7-3	TRBJ1-1
CASSTQKQETQYF	TRBV7-3	TRBJ2-5